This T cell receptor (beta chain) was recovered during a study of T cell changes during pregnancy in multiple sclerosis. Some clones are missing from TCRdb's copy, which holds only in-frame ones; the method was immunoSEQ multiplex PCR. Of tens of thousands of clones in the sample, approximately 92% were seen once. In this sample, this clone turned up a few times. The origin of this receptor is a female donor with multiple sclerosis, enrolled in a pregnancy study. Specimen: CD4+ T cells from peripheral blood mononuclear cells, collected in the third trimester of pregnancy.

The CDR3 DNA reads as TGTGCCTGGAGTGTACCCGGTCCTGAAGCTTTCTTT. Protein product: CAWSVPGPEAFF. The chain uses TRBV30 and TRBJ1-1; no firm D call. This CDR3 contains 12 residues. V was shortened by 0 bases and J by 6 bases, with 8 bases between the two germline ends. Germline CDR1 GTSNPN, CDR2 SVGIG (reference sequence).